This T cell receptor (beta chain) was sequenced in a study of T cell changes during pregnancy in multiple sclerosis. TCRdb's copy holds only in-frame clones and misses some; the assay was immunoSEQ multiplex PCR. The sample lists roughly 89,000 clones; approximately 92% were seen once. The CDR3 is 17 residues long. V shed 6 bases and J 5 bases; nucleotides not matched to a gene: 14. Looked up from germline, CDR1 is MGHDK and CDR2 is SYGVNS. This clone appeared once. The rearrangement links TRBV25-1 to TRBJ2-2, with 8 bases aligning to TRBD1. The TCR was taken from a female donor with multiple sclerosis, enrolled in a pregnancy study. This material consisted of peripheral blood, taken in the first trimester of pregnancy. The CDR3 DNA is TGTGCCAGCAGCAATGACAGGGGAGGTATAGCGACCGGGGAGCTGTTTTTT. Protein sequence: CASSNDRGGIATGELFF.